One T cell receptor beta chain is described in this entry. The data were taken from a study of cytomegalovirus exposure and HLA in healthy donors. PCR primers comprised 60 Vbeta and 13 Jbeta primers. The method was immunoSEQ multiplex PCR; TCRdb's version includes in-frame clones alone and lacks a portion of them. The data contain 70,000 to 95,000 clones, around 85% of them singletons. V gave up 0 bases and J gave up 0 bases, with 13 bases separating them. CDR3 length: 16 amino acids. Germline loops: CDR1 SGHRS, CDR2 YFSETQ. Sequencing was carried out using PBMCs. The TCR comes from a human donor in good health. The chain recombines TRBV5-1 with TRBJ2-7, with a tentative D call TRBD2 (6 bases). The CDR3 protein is CASSLGIWRDSYEQYF. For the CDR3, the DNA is TGCGCCAGCAGCTTGGGAATTTGGCGGGACTCCTACGAGCAGTACTTC. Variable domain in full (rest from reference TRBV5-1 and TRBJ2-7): KAGVTQTPRYLIKTRGQQVTLSCSPISGHRSVSWYQQTPGQGLQFLFEYFSETQRNKGNFPGRFSGRQFSNSRSEMNVSTLELGDSALYLCASSLGIWRDSYEQYFGPGTRLTVT.